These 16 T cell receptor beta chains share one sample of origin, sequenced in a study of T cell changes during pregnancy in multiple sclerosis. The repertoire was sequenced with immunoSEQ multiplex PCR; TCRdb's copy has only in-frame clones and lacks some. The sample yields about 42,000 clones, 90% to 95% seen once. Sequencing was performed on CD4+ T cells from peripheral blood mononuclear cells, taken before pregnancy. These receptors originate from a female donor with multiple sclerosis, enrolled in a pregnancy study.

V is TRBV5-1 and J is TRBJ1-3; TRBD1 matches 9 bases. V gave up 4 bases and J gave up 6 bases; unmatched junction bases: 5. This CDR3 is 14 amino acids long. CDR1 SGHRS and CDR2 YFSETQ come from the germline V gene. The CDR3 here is CASSQGQGQNTIYF. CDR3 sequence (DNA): TGCGCCAGCAGCCAGGGACAGGGACAAAACACCATATATTTT.

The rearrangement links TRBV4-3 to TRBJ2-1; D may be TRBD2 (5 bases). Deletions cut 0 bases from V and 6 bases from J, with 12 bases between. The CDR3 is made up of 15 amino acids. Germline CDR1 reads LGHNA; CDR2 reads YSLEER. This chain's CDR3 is CASSQDRRGSNEQFF. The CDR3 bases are TGCGCCAGCAGCCAAGATCGACGTGGGAGCAATGAGCAGTTCTTC.

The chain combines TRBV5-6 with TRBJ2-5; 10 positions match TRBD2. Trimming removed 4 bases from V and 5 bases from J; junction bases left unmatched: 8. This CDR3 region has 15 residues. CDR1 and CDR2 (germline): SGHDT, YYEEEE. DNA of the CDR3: TGTGCCAGCAGCCGCAAGCGGGGGGGCCAGGAGACCCAGTACTTC. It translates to CASSRKRGGQETQYF.

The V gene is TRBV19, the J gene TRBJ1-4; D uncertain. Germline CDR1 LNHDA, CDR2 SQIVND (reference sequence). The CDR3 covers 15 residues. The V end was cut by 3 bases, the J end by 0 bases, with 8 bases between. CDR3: CASSIWPATNEKLFF. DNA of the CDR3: TGTGCCAGTAGTATCTGGCCAGCAACTAATGAAAAACTGTTTTTT.

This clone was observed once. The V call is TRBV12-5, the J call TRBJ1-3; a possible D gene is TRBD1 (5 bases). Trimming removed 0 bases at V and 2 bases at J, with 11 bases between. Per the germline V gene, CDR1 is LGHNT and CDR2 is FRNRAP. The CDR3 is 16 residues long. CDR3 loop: CASGLVGRGTGNTIYF. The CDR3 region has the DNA TGTGCTAGTGGTTTGGTGGGGAGGGGTACTGGAAACACCATATATTTT.

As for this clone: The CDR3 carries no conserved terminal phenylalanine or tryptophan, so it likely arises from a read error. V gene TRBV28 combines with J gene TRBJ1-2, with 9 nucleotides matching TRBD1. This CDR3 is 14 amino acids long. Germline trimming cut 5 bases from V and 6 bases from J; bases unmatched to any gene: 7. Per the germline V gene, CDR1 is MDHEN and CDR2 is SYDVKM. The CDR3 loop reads CASSLTGTGNGYTL. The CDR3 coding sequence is TGTGCCAGCAGTCTAACCGGGACAGGGAATGGCTACACCCTC.

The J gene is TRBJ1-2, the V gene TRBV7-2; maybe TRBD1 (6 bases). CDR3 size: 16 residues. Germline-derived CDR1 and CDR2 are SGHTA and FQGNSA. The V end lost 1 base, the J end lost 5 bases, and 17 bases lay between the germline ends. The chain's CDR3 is CASSLGRVGGAYGYTF. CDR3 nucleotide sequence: TGTGCCAGCAGCTTAGGTCGAGTAGGGGGGGCGTATGGCTACACCTTC.

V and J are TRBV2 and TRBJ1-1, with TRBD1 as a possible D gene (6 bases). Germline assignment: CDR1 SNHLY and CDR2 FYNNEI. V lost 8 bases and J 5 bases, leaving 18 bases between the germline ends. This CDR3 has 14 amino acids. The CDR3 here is CASREGGRWTEAFF. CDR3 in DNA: TGTGCCAGCCGCGAGGGGGGGCGATGGACTGAAGCTTTCTTT.

CDR3 amino acids: CAWRVPGHSSSYEQYF. The CDR3, as DNA: TGTGCCTGGAGAGTCCCGGGACATTCGAGCTCCTACGAGCAGTACTTC. The chain joins TRBV30 to TRBJ2-7; D might be TRBD1 (6 bases). CDR3 length equals 16 residues. Germline CDR1 GTSNPN, CDR2 SVGIG (reference sequence). The V gene lost 3 bases and the J gene lost 0 bases, with 18 bases spanning the gap.

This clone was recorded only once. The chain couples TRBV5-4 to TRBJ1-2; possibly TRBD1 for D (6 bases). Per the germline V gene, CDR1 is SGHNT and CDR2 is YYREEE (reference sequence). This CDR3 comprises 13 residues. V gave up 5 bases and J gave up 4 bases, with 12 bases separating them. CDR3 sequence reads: CASRLDSTYGYTF. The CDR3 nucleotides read TGTGCCAGCAGACTGGACAGTACCTATGGCTACACCTTC.

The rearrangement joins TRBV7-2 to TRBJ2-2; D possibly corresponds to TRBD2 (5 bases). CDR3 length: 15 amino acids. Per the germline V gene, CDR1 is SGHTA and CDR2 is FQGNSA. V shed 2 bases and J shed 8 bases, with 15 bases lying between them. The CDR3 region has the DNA TGTGCCAGCAGCTTAATCCCCGGGGTAGTAGGGGAGCTGTTTTTT. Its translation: CASSLIPGVVGELFF. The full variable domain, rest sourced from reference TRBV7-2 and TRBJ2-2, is GAGVSQSPSNKVTEKGKDVELRCDPISGHTALYWYRQSLGQGLEFLIYFQGNSAPDKSGLPSDRFSAERTGGSVSTLTIQRTQQEDSAVYLCASSLIPGVVGELFFGEGSRLTVL.

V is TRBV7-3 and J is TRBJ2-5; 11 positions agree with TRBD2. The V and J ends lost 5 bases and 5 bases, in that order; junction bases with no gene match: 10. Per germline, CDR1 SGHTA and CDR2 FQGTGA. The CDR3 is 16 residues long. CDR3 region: CASSANSGGAWETQYF. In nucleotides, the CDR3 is TGTGCCAGCAGCGCTAATAGCGGGGGGGCTTGGGAGACCCAGTACTTC.

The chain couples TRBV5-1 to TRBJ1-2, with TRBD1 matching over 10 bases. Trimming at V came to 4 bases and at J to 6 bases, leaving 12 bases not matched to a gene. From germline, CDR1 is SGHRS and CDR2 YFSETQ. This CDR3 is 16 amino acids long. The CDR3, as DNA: TGCGCCAGCAGCATTACGTCCGGGACAGGGGATGATGGCTACACCTTC. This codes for CASSITSGTGDDGYTF.

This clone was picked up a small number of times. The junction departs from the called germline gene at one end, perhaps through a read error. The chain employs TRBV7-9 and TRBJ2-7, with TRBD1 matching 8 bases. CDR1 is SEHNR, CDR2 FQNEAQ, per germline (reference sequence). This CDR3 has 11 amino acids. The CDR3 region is CASSSGQGRNF. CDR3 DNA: TGTGCCAGCAGCTCCGGACAGGGAAGGAACTTC.

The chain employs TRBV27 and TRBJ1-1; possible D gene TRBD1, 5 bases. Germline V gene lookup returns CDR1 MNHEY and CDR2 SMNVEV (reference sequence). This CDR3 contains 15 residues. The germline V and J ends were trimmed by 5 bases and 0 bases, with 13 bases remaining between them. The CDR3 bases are TGTGCCAGCAGTCCATCGGGGGTCATGAACACTGAAGCTTTCTTT. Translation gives CASSPSGVMNTEAFF.

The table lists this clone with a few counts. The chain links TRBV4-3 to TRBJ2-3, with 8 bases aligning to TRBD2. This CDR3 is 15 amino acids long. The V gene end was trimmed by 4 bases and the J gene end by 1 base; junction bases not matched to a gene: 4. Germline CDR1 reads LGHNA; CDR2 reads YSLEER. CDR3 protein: CASSLSGGRTDTQYF. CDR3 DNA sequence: TGCGCCAGCAGCCTGAGCGGGGGTCGCACAGATACGCAGTATTTT.